Each of the 13 T cell receptor gamma chains below was sequenced from the same sample in a study of γδ T cells in repeated Plasmodium falciparum infection. Bulk repertoires came from Vgamma9/Vdelta2+ or Vdelta2-negative gammadelta T cells flow-sorted from PBMC. TCRdb redid clone calling on the multiplex PCR reads using CATT. The repertoire has 25,000 to 35,000 gamma-chain clones, 1.4% of them found once; the top ten carry approximately 19%. The sequenced sample consisted of gamma-delta T cells from blood. All receptors derive from a pool of human donors (malaria-infected and uninfected, not separated).

This clone was seen at least ten times. The chain recombines TRGV9 with TRGJ1 or TRGJ2. CDR1 is GITISATS and CDR2 is ISYDGTV in the germline V gene (reference sequence). This CDR3 has 17 amino acids. After removal of 3 bases from V and 0 bases from J, the junction contained 14 bases not matched to a gene. CDR3 loop: CALWEPAIPGNYYKKLF. The CDR3 DNA reads TGTGCCTTGTGGGAGCCGGCCATACCGGGGAATTATTATAAGAAACTCTTT.

This clone was recorded a few times. A read error likely explains why the TCRdb protein, taken from a much larger clone, differs from this DNA's translation at residue 6; the protein shown is translated from the DNA. V and J are TRGV4 and TRGJ1 or TRGJ2. TCRdb does not report a J gene; here it was assigned by matching the DNA to germline references. The CDR3 extends over 10 amino acids. Trimming removed 3 bases from V and 11 bases from J; junction bases left unmatched: 4. CDR1 EGSTGY and CDR2 YDSYTSSV come from the germline V gene. The CDR3 loop reads CATWDWEKLF. The CDR3 DNA sequence: TGTGCCACCTGGGATTGGGAGAAACTCTTT.

This clone was seen repeatedly, ten times or more. TCRdb's listed protein matches a much larger clone and diverges from this DNA's translation at residue 6, likely through a read error; the protein shown comes from the DNA. Other DNA variants within this sample encode the same CDR3. The rearrangement links TRGV8 to TRGJ1 or TRGJ2. The J gene, missing from TCRdb, was assigned here through DNA to germline matching. The germline V gene has CDR1 VENAVY and CDR2 YDSYNSRV. V dropped 6 bases and J dropped 4; count of bases not matched to a gene: 6. The length of the CDR3 is 12 residues. CDR3: CATWTCYYKKLF. CDR3 nucleotides: TGTGCCACCTGGACCTGCTATTATAAGAAACTCTTT.

This clone was observed many times. TCRdb's protein, taken from a much larger clone, differs from this DNA's translation at residue 4, likely owing to a read error; the protein displayed comes from the DNA. The V and J genes are TRGV3 and TRGJ1 or TRGJ2. Assignment of the J gene here rests on matching the DNA to germline, because TCRdb gives none. Germline V lookup: CDR1 VTNTFY, CDR2 YDVSTARD (reference sequence). The CDR3 covers 13 residues. The CDR3 nucleotides are TGTGCCACCCGGGACTCCCCCTATTATAAGAAACTCTTT. Translation: CATRDSPYYKKLF.

With respect to this clone: This DNA's translation and the protein TCRdb lists, from a much larger clone, do not match at residue 6, likely due to a read error; the protein shown is translated from the DNA. V gene TRGV9 combines with J gene TRGJP. TCRdb lists no J gene, so it was determined here by aligning the DNA to germline. Germline V gene sequence: CDR1 GITISATS, CDR2 ISYDGTV (reference sequence). The CDR3 totals 20 residues. Trimming at V came to 2 bases and at J to 4 bases, leaving 14 bases not matched to a gene. The CDR3 DNA sequence: TGTGCCTTGTGGGAGGGGAAACGTCCCGGCCAAGAGTTGGGCAAAAAAATCAAGGTATTT. It codes for CALWEGKRPGQELGKKIKVF.

This clone has ten or more counts. The chain joins TRGV2 to TRGJP1. Looked up from germline, CDR1 is EGSNGY and CDR2 is YDSYNSKV. CDR3 length: 14 amino acids. Trimming at V came to 1 base and at J to 4 bases, leaving 3 bases not matched to a gene. CDR3 nucleotides: TGTGCCACCTGGGACGGAAACACTGGTTGGTTCAAGATATTT. Translation: CATWDGNTGWFKIF.

This clone has a handful of counts. A far larger clone differs by one base, so this is likely a read error. Different DNA sequences within this sample yield the same CDR3. The V gene call is TRGV9, and the J gene call is absent. This CDR3 spans 17 amino acids. Looked up from germline, CDR1 is GITISATS and CDR2 is ISYDGTV (reference sequence). CDR3 loop: CALWEVKGELGKKIKVF. DNA for the CDR3: TGTGCCTTGTGGGAGGTTAAAGGGGAGTTGGGCAAAAAAATCAAGGTATTC.

Ten or more counts support this clone. The likely explanation is a read error, given a far larger clone one base away. The chain has TRGV3 and TRGJP2. The CDR3 spans 24 residues. CDR1 VTNTFY and CDR2 YDVSTARD come from the germline V gene (reference sequence). The CDR3 DNA reads as TGTGCCACCCGGGACAGGCCTATCCGCGGCGATCAGCGGACACCCCGCGGTAGTGATTGGATCAAGACGTTT. It is translated as CATRDRPIRGDQRTPRGSDWIKTF.

This clone has more than one count but fewer than ten. TCRdb pairs this DNA with a much larger clone's protein that differs at residue 10, likely a read error; the protein shown was translated from the DNA. The rearrangement uses TRGV4 and TRGJP2. The J gene was missing in TCRdb and was found by matching the end of the DNA to germline. The trim removed 5 bases at V and 12 bases at J, leaving 15 bases unmatched. The CDR3 sequence is 14 residues long. Germline assignment: CDR1 EGSTGY and CDR2 YDSYTSSV. This CDR3 is CATWAPAKDGIKTF. CDR3 coding DNA: TGTGCCACCTGGGCCCCAGCTAAAGATGGGATCAAGACGTTT.

Ten or more counts support this clone. TCRdb assigns this DNA the protein of a much larger clone, which departs from its translation at residue 10; this likely reflects a read error, and the protein shown comes from translating the DNA. This chain uses TRGV9 with TRGJ1 or TRGJ2. No J gene is reported in TCRdb; it was inferred here by comparing the DNA with germline. This CDR3 region has 13 residues. Germline CDR1 GITISATS, CDR2 ISYDGTV (reference sequence). CDR3 DNA: TGTGCCTTGTGGGAGCCCGACGGTTATGAGAAACTCTTT. Protein: CALWEPDGYEKLF.

This clone showed up just a few times. TCRdb has a much larger clone's protein, which differs at residue 10 from the translation of this DNA, likely because of a read error; what is shown is the protein translated from the DNA. The V gene is TRGV9, the J gene TRGJ1 or TRGJ2. From germline, CDR1 is GITISATS and CDR2 ISYDGTV (reference sequence). CDR3 size: 13 residues. The CDR3 DNA sequence: TGTGCCTTGTGGGAGGTACTTCATTATACGAAACTCTTT. The encoded protein is CALWEVLHYTKLF.

This clone was counted only a few times. Since a far larger clone is one base different, this is likely a read error. Other DNA sequences in this specimen translate into the identical CDR3. The chain joins TRGV9 to TRGJ1 or TRGJ2. The J gene, left out of TCRdb, was set here by checking the DNA against germline. CDR1 is GITISATS and CDR2 is ISYDGTV in the germline V gene (reference sequence). This CDR3 is built from 14 residues. CDR3 DNA: TGTGCCTTATGGGAGGTCGCCTCCTATTATAAGAAACTCTTT. It translates to CALWEVASYYKKLF.

Comment on this clone: A far larger clone is a single base away, which makes a read error likely. The sample holds other DNA sequences that translate to the same CDR3. V gene TRGV9 combines with J gene TRGJ1 or TRGJ2. TCRdb supplies no J gene; here it was assigned by aligning the nucleotide sequence to germline. The CDR3 consists of 14 residues. Per the germline V gene, CDR1 is GITISATS and CDR2 is ISYDGTV (reference sequence). V was pared by 4 bases and J by 6 bases, with 12 bases of the junction left unmatched. The CDR3 coding sequence is TGTGCCTTGTGGGAAGTGCTCCTTGGTTATAAGAAACTCTTT. Amino acids: CALWEVLLGYKKLF.